The TCR beta chain under discussion was sequenced for a study of T cells in narcolepsy. On the study more broadly: Patients with NT1 or NT2 and healthy control donors were enrolled.

The CDR3 has 13 residues. V lost 7 bases to trimming and J lost 6 bases, with 13 bases between them. Germline V gives CDR1 MNHNS, CDR2 SASEGT. Libraries were prepared by immunoSEQ multiplex PCR; TCRdb keeps only in-frame clonotypes and omits some of them. The sample shows around 42,000 clones, about 91% of them seen only once. Sequences were obtained from CD45RA- memory CD4+ T cells from PBMCs. The rearrangement uses TRBV6-1 and TRBJ2-1; D is perhaps TRBD1 (6 bases). The TCR originated in a human donor with narcolepsy. Here the CDR3 DNA reads TGTGCCAGCATAACAGGGTTGGGCAATGAGCAGTTCTTC. This encodes CASITGLGNEQFF.